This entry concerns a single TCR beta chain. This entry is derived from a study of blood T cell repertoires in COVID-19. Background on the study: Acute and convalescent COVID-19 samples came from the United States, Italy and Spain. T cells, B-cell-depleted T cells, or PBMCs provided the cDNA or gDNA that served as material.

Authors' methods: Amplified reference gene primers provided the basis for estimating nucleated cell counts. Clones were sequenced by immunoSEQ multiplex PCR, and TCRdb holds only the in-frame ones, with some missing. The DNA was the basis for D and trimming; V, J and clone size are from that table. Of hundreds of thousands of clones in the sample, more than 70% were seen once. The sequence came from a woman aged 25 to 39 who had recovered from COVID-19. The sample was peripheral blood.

CDR3 sequence: CASSLQGQGELFF. In DNA form, the CDR3 reads TGTGCCAGCAGCTTACAGGGGCAAGGGGAGCTGTTTTTT. This chain connects TRBV7-9 to TRBJ2-2; D is perhaps TRBD1 (6 bases). Germline V gives CDR1 SEHNR, CDR2 FQNEAQ (reference sequence). The length of the CDR3 is 13 residues. Trimming took 2 bases from V and 8 from J, leaving 9 bases between them.